Listed below are T cell receptor beta chains from one sample, sequenced in a study of cytomegalovirus exposure and HLA in healthy donors. TCRdb's table, derived via immunoSEQ multiplex PCR, lists solely in-frame clones and lacks some. The sample contains roughly 180,000 clones, 77% of which appear only once. The source material was PBMCs. These receptor sequences come from a man between 18 and 29 years old in good health and CMV-seronegative. CDR3s include the opening cysteine and the closing phenylalanine or tryptophan. The D gene is left open where the match is weak. The listing skips clone size in some rows; elsewhere it reads once, few, many or a size class.

j_call,d_call,v_call,clone_size,cdr3_nt,cdr3_aa
TRBJ2-1,.,TRBV9,.,TGTGCCAGCAGCCCCCGCGTAAGTGAATTGGATGAGCAGTTCTTC,CASSPRVSELDEQFF
TRBJ1-6,TRBD1,TRBV6-6,.,TGTGCCAGCACCGCCTGGGACAGGGATTCACCCCTCCACTTT,CASTAWDRDSPLHF
TRBJ1-2,.,TRBV10-3,.,TGTGCCATCAGTGATATTCCGACAGGAGATCGCTATGGCTACACCTTC,CAISDIPTGDRYGYTF
TRBJ2-2,.,TRBV19,.,TGTGCCAGTAGTATAAGGGTCGGAGGGAACACCGGGGAGCTGTTTTTT,CASSIRVGGNTGELFF
TRBJ2-3,.,TRBV19,.,TGTGCCAGTAGTATAGATCTGGCGGGGAGTCAAGATACGCAGTATTTT,CASSIDLAGSQDTQYF
TRBJ1-6,.,TRBV5-1,.,TGCGCCAGCAGCTTGACGGAGACTTCACCCCTCCACTTT,CASSLTETSPLHF
TRBJ2-7,.,TRBV12-2,few,TGTGCAAGTCGCTCCCAAGGACTAGCGGGAGGGTCCTACGAGCAGTACTTC,CASRSQGLAGGSYEQYF
TRBJ1-2,.,TRBV7-8,.,TGTGCCAGCAGCTTAACGCACCTGGGAGCCAACTATGGCTACACCTTC,CASSLTHLGANYGYTF
TRBJ1-4,TRBD1,TRBV12-5,.,TGTGCTAGTGGTTCCTACGGGACAGGGAATGAAAAACTGTTTTTT,CASGSYGTGNEKLFF
TRBJ2-2,TRBD2,TRBV19,.,TGTGCCAGTAGTATTGGAAGGACTAGCGGGAGCGGGAACACCGGGGAGCTGTTTTTT,CASSIGRTSGSGNTGELFF
TRBJ1-2,TRBD1,TRBV5-6,.,TGTGCCAGCAGCTTGGAAGGGGGCGCGGGTGGCTACACCTTC,CASSLEGGAGGYTF
TRBJ2-7,TRBD2,TRBV28,.,TGTGCCAGCAGTTTAGCGGGAGGGAACTACGAGCAGTACTTC,CASSLAGGNYEQYF
TRBJ2-7,TRBD2,TRBV23-1,once,TGCGCCAGCAGTCAATGCCTCAGCGGGGGGGCCGTACACGAGCAGTACTTC,CASSQCLSGGAVHEQYF
TRBJ2-7,.,TRBV6-5,.,TGTGCCAGCAGTTACCTCCGGGACACTTCCTACGAGCAGTACTTC,CASSYLRDTSYEQYF
TRBJ1-5,.,TRBV5-8,few,TGTGCCAGCAGCGGGGATTGGGGCAGTAATGTTCAGCCCCAGCATTTT,CASSGDWGSNVQPQHF
TRBJ1-1,TRBD1,TRBV9,few,TGTGCCAGCAGCGTAGCCGATCTACAGGGGGAAGCTTTCTTT,CASSVADLQGEAFF
TRBJ2-4,TRBD1,TRBV5-1,.,TGCGCCAGCAGCTTGGCCGGACAGGGGGACAGCATTCAGTACTTC,CASSLAGQGDSIQYF
TRBJ1-2,.,TRBV19,.,TGTGCCAGTATCGACAGTTGGAACTATGGCTACACCTTC,CASIDSWNYGYTF
TRBJ2-7,.,TRBV30,once,TGTGCCTGGAGTGTATGGGGCGGGACGGGTACCTACGAGCAGTACTTC,CAWSVWGGTGTYEQYF
TRBJ2-1,.,TRBV7-9,.,TGTGCCAGCAGCCACCAGGGCGGCGCAACCTACAATGAGCAGTTCTTC,CASSHQGGATYNEQFF
TRBJ1-5,.,TRBV15,.,TGTGCCACCAGCAAAAGCGTGGGACGACAGGCCCTTTTCGATTATCAGCCCCAGCATTTT,CATSKSVGRQALFDYQPQHF
TRBJ2-5,.,TRBV1,.,TGCACCAGCAGCCCCCCGCAGACTAGCGGGCAAGAGACCCAGTACTTC,CTSSPPQTSGQETQYF
TRBJ1-2,TRBD1,TRBV6-5,.,TGTGCCAGCAGAACAAACAGGGGGATACTCTATGGCTACACCTTC,CASRTNRGILYGYTF
TRBJ2-7,.,TRBV28,.,TGTGCCAGCCTAGGGGGGCTACTCCTCGCGGGAGAAAACTACGAGCAGTACTTC,CASLGGLLLAGENYEQYF
TRBJ2-2,.,TRBV13,.,TGTGCCAGCAGTGGCCCTACCGGGGAGCTGTTTTTT,CASSGPTGELFF
TRBJ2-7,TRBD2,TRBV9,.,TGTGCCAGCAGCCCCTTAGCGGGAGCGTCGGTTGAGCAGTACTTC,CASSPLAGASVEQYF
TRBJ2-7,TRBD2,TRBV14,.,TGTGCCAGCAGCCAAGATCGGGGAGGGTTCTACTCCTACGAGCAGTACTTC,CASSQDRGGFYSYEQYF
TRBJ1-1,TRBD1,TRBV5-6,few,TGTGCCAGCACCCGGACAGGGAGGAATACTGAAGCTTTCTTT,CASTRTGRNTEAFF